The 19 T cell receptor beta chains below come from one sample, sequenced in a study of blood T cell repertoires in COVID-19. The repertoire was sequenced with immunoSEQ multiplex PCR; TCRdb's copy has only in-frame clones and lacks some. This sample has 240,000 or so clones; roughly 89% occur once, and the top ten carry about 9.3%. The sequencing sample was made of PBMCs or T cells enriched from blood (not recorded which). The receptor set was obtained from a man aged 35 to 55 who had recovered from COVID-19.

The chain combines TRBV28 with TRBJ1-4; D may be TRBD1 (5 bases). The CDR3 is 15 amino acids. Trimming took 7 bases from V and 13 from J, leaving 25 bases between them. CDR1 is MDHEN and CDR2 is SYDVKM in the germline V gene. The CDR3 region is CASTHSYPSPDILFF. CDR3 DNA sequence: TGTGCCAGCACCCATAGTTACCCCTCTCCGGACATACTGTTTTTT.

The V gene is TRBV28, the J gene TRBJ2-5, with TRBD1 matching over 12 bases. This CDR3 has 21 amino acids. The germline V gene encodes CDR1 MDHEN and CDR2 SYDVKM. With 4 bases clipped from V and 2 bases from J, the junction kept 20 bases outside the gene matches. DNA of the CDR3: TGTGCCAGCAGTTGGGACAGGGGGCACGGAAGCGGAAGAGGGCCGCAAGAGACCCAGTACTTC. This sequence encodes CASSWDRGHGSGRGPQETQYF.

The chain joins TRBV2 to TRBJ2-2; 11 bases map to TRBD1. The CDR3 runs to 15 residues. Trimming cost V 2 bases and J 8 bases; bases outside gene matches: 4. The germline gives CDR1 SNHLY, CDR2 FYNNEI. The CDR3 region is CASSERTGGWGELFF. The CDR3 DNA reads as TGTGCCAGCAGTGAAAGGACAGGGGGCTGGGGGGAGCTGTTTTTT.

V is TRBV5-1 and J is TRBJ2-5; 13 nucleotides align to TRBD2. CDR3 length: 18 residues. Germline V lookup: CDR1 SGHRS, CDR2 YFSETQ. J was trimmed by 2 bases and V by 4 bases; bases with no gene match: 11. This CDR3 reads CASSPSTLLAGGQETQYF. DNA of the CDR3: TGCGCCAGCAGCCCCTCCACCTTACTAGCGGGAGGGCAAGAGACCCAGTACTTC.

The gene calls are TRBV7-9 and TRBJ2-3, with 9 bases aligning to TRBD2. This CDR3 region has 14 residues. Germline trimming cut 8 bases from V and 3 bases from J; bases unmatched to any gene: 6. Per germline, CDR1 SEHNR and CDR2 FQNEAQ (reference sequence). The CDR3 region has the DNA TGTGCCAGCCGTCAGCGGGAGGTGACAGATACGCAGTATTTT. This gives the protein CASRQREVTDTQYF.

The CDR3 DNA follows: TGTGCCAGCAGCTTCGGCCCCCCGGGACTAGCGGGAACGGGAGATACGCAGTATTTT. It codes for CASSFGPPGLAGTGDTQYF. V gene TRBV7-9 combines with J gene TRBJ2-3, with 13 bases matching TRBD2. CDR1 SEHNR and CDR2 FQNEAQ come from the germline V gene (reference sequence). The CDR3 loop spans 19 amino acids. With 3 bases clipped from V and 5 bases from J, the junction kept 14 bases outside the gene matches. Full variable domain (missing parts from reference TRBV7-9 and TRBJ2-3): DTGVSQNPRHKITKRGQNVTFRCDPISEHNRLYWYRQTLGQGPEFLTYFQNEAQLEKSRLLSDRFSAERPKGSFSTLEIQRTEQGDSAMYLCASSFGPPGLAGTGDTQYFGPGTRLTVL.

The chain recombines TRBV4-1 with TRBJ1-1, with 9 nucleotides matching TRBD1. The CDR3 has 17 amino acids. V lost 2 bases, J lost 5 bases, and 12 bases stayed unmatched. CDR1 is MGHRA and CDR2 is YSYEKL in the germline V gene. The DNA of the CDR3 is TGCGCCAGCAGCCAACCCCAAACGACAGGGGGGAGGACTGAAGCTTTCTTT. Protein sequence: CASSQPQTTGGRTEAFF.

The J gene is TRBJ2-5, the V gene TRBV6-1, with 9 bases aligning to TRBD1. Germline V lookup: CDR1 MNHNS, CDR2 SASEGT. V lost 1 base and J lost 7; bases outside the gene matches: 4. This CDR3 contains 14 residues. CDR3 region: CASSEDRGRGTQYF. CDR3 sequence (DNA): TGTGCCAGCAGTGAAGACAGGGGGCGGGGGACCCAGTACTTC.

The chain is built from TRBV7-3 and TRBJ2-2, with D perhaps matching TRBD2 (6 bases). The CDR3 extends over 16 amino acids. V was cut by 1 base and J by 2 bases, with 11 bases left in between. Germline CDR1 SGHTA, CDR2 FQGTGA. CDR3 in DNA: TGTGCCAGCAGCTTAAACCCCGGGACTAACACCGGGGAGCTGTTTTTT. Protein: CASSLNPGTNTGELFF. The variable domain in full, with the rest retrieved from reference TRBV7-3 and TRBJ2-2, is GAGVSQTPSNKVTEKGKYVELRCDPISGHTALYWYRQSLGQGPEFLIYFQGTGAADDSGLPNDRFFAVRPEGSVSTLKIQRTERGDSAVYLCASSLNPGTNTGELFFGEGSRLTVL.

This clone was picked up one time. The chain employs TRBV28 and TRBJ2-7; TRBD1 matches 9 bases. V shed 6 bases, J shed 4 bases, and the junction held 7 bases outside the gene matches. The germline gives CDR1 MDHEN, CDR2 SYDVKM. The CDR3 covers 14 residues. This CDR3 is CASRVDRGSYEQYF. Written as DNA, the CDR3 is TGTGCCAGCAGGGTTGACAGGGGGTCTTACGAGCAGTACTTC.

The J gene is TRBJ1-2, the V gene TRBV13, with 7 bases lining up with TRBD1. The ends lost 6 bases at V and 4 bases at J; junction bases unmatched: 8. Per germline, CDR1 PRHDT and CDR2 FYEKMQ (reference sequence). The CDR3 has 14 residues. The CDR3 nucleotides read TGTGCCAGCAGGCAATTAGGGGGCCCCTATGGCTACACCTTC. Its translation is CASRQLGGPYGYTF.

With regard to this clone: Germline is not matched at one junction end, which may reflect a read error. This chain's CDR3 is CASSLGGRTDTQYF. In DNA form, the CDR3 reads TGTGCCAGCAGTTTAGGGGGTCGCACAGATACACAGTATTTT. The chain joins TRBV9 to TRBJ2-3; D is perhaps TRBD1 (6 bases). Germline assignment: CDR1 SGDLS and CDR2 YYNGEE. This CDR3 region has 14 residues.

This clone occurred once. The chain is built from TRBV7-8 and TRBJ1-3, with a tentative D call TRBD1 (5 bases). This CDR3 contains 16 residues. Germline values: CDR1 SGHVS, CDR2 FQNEAQ. Trimming took 4 bases from V and 1 from J, leaving 14 bases between them. The CDR3 region has the DNA TGTGCCAGCAGCTCCTTGAGCCAGGGATCTGGAAACACCATATATTTT. This translates into CASSSLSQGSGNTIYF.

J is TRBJ2-1 and V is TRBV12-3 or TRBV12-4; D is uncertain. V lost 6 bases and J lost 10, with 10 bases in between. This CDR3 spans 11 amino acids. The CDR3 here is CASSANWEQFF. CDR3 sequence (DNA): TGTGCCAGCAGCGCGAATTGGGAGCAGTTCTTC.

This chain links TRBV10-3 with TRBJ1-5; 8 bases align to TRBD1. With V trimmed by 3 bases and J by 7 bases, 11 bases remained unmatched. This CDR3 has 16 amino acids. The V gene's germline CDR1 is ENHRY and CDR2 SYGVKD. This CDR3 is CAISDHGQGGRQPQHF. In DNA, the CDR3 is TGTGCCATCAGTGACCACGGACAGGGAGGGCGGCAGCCCCAGCATTTT.

V usage is TRBV7-2 and J usage is TRBJ2-1; a weak D match, TRBD2 (6 bases). V lost 1 base and J 6 bases, leaving 13 bases between the germline ends. The germline gives CDR1 SGHTA, CDR2 FQGNSA. The CDR3 totals 15 residues. The CDR3 region is CASSLGPHGGNEQFF. In nucleotides, the CDR3 is TGTGCCAGCAGCTTAGGCCCCCACGGGGGCAATGAGCAGTTCTTC.

The rearrangement links TRBV7-2 to TRBJ2-6; the match to TRBD1 covers 10 bases. Looked up from germline, CDR1 is SGHTA and CDR2 is FQGNSA. Losses at the gene ends were 1 base for V and 1 base for J; bases not matched to a gene: 1. This CDR3 has 17 amino acids. CDR3 region: CASSLVDRGSGANVLTF. The CDR3 bases are TGTGCCAGCAGCTTAGTGGACAGGGGGTCTGGGGCCAACGTCCTGACTTTC.

V usage is TRBV5-1 and J usage is TRBJ2-1, with 7 bases lining up with TRBD1. Trimming cost V 4 bases and J 1 base; bases outside gene matches: 5. The CDR3 runs 15 residues. CDR1 is SGHRS, CDR2 YFSETQ, per germline. DNA of the CDR3: TGCGCCAGCAGCACGACAGGGCCATCCTACAATGAGCAGTTCTTC. Its translation: CASSTTGPSYNEQFF.

J is TRBJ1-5 and V is TRBV12-3 or TRBV12-4; possible D gene TRBD1, 6 bases. With 5 bases removed from V and 3 bases from J, the gap between germline ends came to 8 bases. The CDR3 has 13 amino acids. The CDR3 DNA sequence: TGTGCCAGCAGTCCAGGGGACAATCAGCCCCAGCATTTT. This sequence encodes CASSPGDNQPQHF.